The entry below gives a single T cell receptor (beta chain) sequence along with its context. What it binds is unknown. V lost 0 bases to trimming and J lost 0 bases, with 13 bases between them. This CDR3 comprises 16 residues. Germline values: CDR1 SGDLS, CDR2 YYNGEE. The data were taken from a study of response to subunit inactivated influenza vaccine. Study-level points and caveats: Authors suggested that a seasonal influenza vaccination recruits few new T cells each time.

TCRdb independently ran MiXCR on the RT-PCR reads; one entry per CDR3 protein. The sample carries around 530,000 distinct CDR3 sequences, about 15% recorded once. The sequence was collected from a man aged 45 to 75 who received an inactivated influenza vaccine. The chain couples TRBV9 to TRBJ2-7; a weak D match, TRBD2 (5 bases). Sequenced material: CD4+ T cells sorted from PBMCs, taken approximately 25 months after vaccination. CDR3 sequence: CASSVAGSTSSYEQYF. In DNA, the CDR3 is TGTGCCAGCAGCGTAGCGGGGTCGACCTCCTCCTACGAGCAGTACTTC.